Listed here are 30 T cell receptor beta chains from one sample, sequenced in a study of spatial heterogeneity in lung cancer. Time point here: blood at routine non-recurrence follow-up after resection. Whole RNA from tumor, nontumor lung or frozen PBMC was sequenced unsorted. TCRdb reprocessed the 5' RACE reads via MiXCR and lists one record per CDR3 protein. The repertoire holds 51,000 or so distinct CDR3 sequences, roughly 7.4% seen once, with over 30% in the top ten. Here the sequenced sample was PBMCs, taken at follow-up. The receptor source for this set is a female donor with early-stage non-small cell lung cancer.

This clonotype was seen only a few times. The J gene is TRBJ1-5, the V gene TRBV20-1; D gene unclear. Deletions cut 0 bases from V and 3 bases from J, with 6 bases between. Germline V gives CDR1 DFQATT, CDR2 SNEGSKA (reference sequence). The CDR3 is 13 residues long. In DNA form, the CDR3 reads TGCAGTGCTAGAGATCTACCCAATCAGCCCCAGCATTTT. Protein: CSARDLPNQPQHF.

This clonotype was detected only a few times. The chain is built from TRBV6-1 and TRBJ1-2; D is uncertain. Germline V gives CDR1 MNHNS, CDR2 SASEGT. Deletions cut 8 bases from V and 1 base from J, with 8 bases between. The length of the CDR3 is 12 residues. CDR3 bases: TGTGCCAGCGAATCCCTTAACTATGGCTACACCTTC. This codes for CASESLNYGYTF.

This clonotype was detected many times. The chain uses TRBV11-2 and TRBJ2-3; D remains unclear. The CDR3 loop spans 14 amino acids. V was pared by 0 bases and J by 0 bases, with 4 bases between. Germline CDR1 reads SGHAT; CDR2 reads FQNNGV. For the CDR3, the DNA is TGTGCCAGCAGCTTAGACCATAGCACAGATACGCAGTATTTT. Amino acids: CASSLDHSTDTQYF.

The chain couples TRBV23-1 to TRBJ2-7, with 8 bases fitting TRBD2. TRBV23-1 qualifies as an ORF whose function is uncertain. The V gene end was trimmed by 4 bases and the J gene end by 12 bases; junction bases not matched to a gene: 8. This CDR3 comprises 12 residues. CDR3 sequence: CASSLSAGGPYF. CDR3 in DNA: TGCGCCAGCAGTCTAAGCGCGGGAGGTCCGTACTTC.

This clonotype occurred a few times. The J gene is TRBJ2-3, the V gene TRBV7-9; 14 nucleotides match TRBD2. The ends lost 10 bases at V and 2 bases at J; junction bases unmatched: 5. The CDR3 extends over 15 amino acids. Germline loops: CDR1 SEHNR, CDR2 FQNEAQ (reference sequence). Written as DNA, the CDR3 is TGTGCCACCGGGACTAGCGGGGGCCCCACAGATACGCAGTATTTT. Translation gives CATGTSGGPTDTQYF.

This clonotype was detected many times. The CDR3: CASSLEWQGTGELFF. Here the CDR3 DNA reads TGTGCCAGCAGCTTAGAATGGCAGGGAACCGGGGAGCTGTTTTTT. The rearrangement joins TRBV7-2 to TRBJ2-2; TRBD1 is a possible D gene (5 bases). Between the trimmed V and J ends, which lost 1 base and 5 bases, there was a span of 11 bases. Germline V gene sequence: CDR1 SGHTA, CDR2 FQGNSA. This CDR3 is built from 15 residues.

This rearrangement joins TRBV10-3 to TRBJ1-2; D not resolved. CDR1 ENHRY and CDR2 SYGVKD come from the germline V gene. This CDR3 has 14 residues. Trimming stripped 5 bases from V and 2 bases from J, with 12 bases between. The CDR3 DNA follows: TGTGCCATCAGTCCGCTCGAGGAGAACTATGGCTACACCTTC. This gives the protein CAISPLEENYGYTF.

This clonotype was seen at least ten times. The gene calls are TRBV19 and TRBJ2-7; weak D call: TRBD2 (6 bases). Germline V gene sequence: CDR1 LNHDA, CDR2 SQIVND (reference sequence). The CDR3 contains 14 residues. The V gene lost 0 bases and the J gene lost 2 bases, with 8 bases spanning the gap. CDR3 sequence reads: CASSIDRGTYEQYF. CDR3 coding DNA: TGTGCCAGTAGTATAGATCGGGGGACCTACGAGCAGTACTTC.

In this sample, this clonotype turned up many times. The chain recombines TRBV5-5 with TRBJ2-5; maybe TRBD1 (5 bases). With 4 bases removed from V and 7 bases from J, the gap between germline ends came to 23 bases. The CDR3 loop spans 16 amino acids. Germline V lookup: CDR1 SGHKS, CDR2 YYEKEE (reference sequence). CDR3 in amino acids: CASSPAQTVYVATQYF. CDR3 coding DNA: TGTGCCAGCAGCCCAGCTCAGACAGTCTATGTGGCGACCCAGTACTTC.

This clonotype came up many times. The chain links TRBV28 to TRBJ2-6, with TRBD2 as a possible D gene (5 bases). Between the trimmed V and J ends, which lost 11 bases and 1 base, there was a span of 9 bases. Germline loops: CDR1 MDHEN, CDR2 SYDVKM. The CDR3 extends over 13 amino acids. Written as DNA, the CDR3 is TGTGCCCACGGGAAGTCTGGGGCCAACGTCCTGACTTTC. Protein product: CAHGKSGANVLTF.

The chain has TRBV10-2 and TRBJ2-3; 11 nucleotides line up with TRBD1. Germline CDR1 reads WSHSY; CDR2 reads SAAADI. The V and J ends lost 2 bases and 5 bases, in that order; junction bases with no gene match: 3. CDR3 length equals 15 residues. The CDR3 coding sequence is TGCGCCAGCAGTGAGGGACAGGGGGCGGGAGATACGCAGTATTTT. Translated, it gives CASSEGQGAGDTQYF.

This clonotype was detected ten times or more. This chain joins TRBV6-6 and TRBJ1-5; D is undetermined. The germline CDR1 and CDR2 sequences are MNHNY and SVGAGI (reference sequence). The CDR3 is 15 amino acids. With 4 bases removed from V and 4 bases from J, the gap between germline ends came to 14 bases. The CDR3 DNA is TGTGCCAGCAGTTCTCATGGGAGGGCTAATCAGCCCCAGCATTTT. Translating gives CASSSHGRANQPQHF.

This clonotype was counted many times. The chain links TRBV2 to TRBJ1-5; D remains unclear. Trimming stripped 1 base from V and 6 bases from J, with 4 bases between. Germline V gene data show CDR1 as SNHLY and CDR2 as FYNNEI. This CDR3 has 12 amino acids. The CDR3 reads CASSEGSQPQHF. The CDR3 DNA reads TGTGCCAGCAGTGAAGGGAGTCAGCCCCAGCATTTT. Full variable domain (remainder filled in from reference TRBV2 and TRBJ1-5): EPEVTQTPSHQVTQMGQEVILRCVPISNHLYFYWYRQILGQKVEFLVSFYNNEISEKSEIFDDQFSVERPDGSNFTLKIRSTKLEDSAMYFCASSEGSQPQHFGDGTRLSIL.

The V gene is TRBV20-1, the J gene TRBJ2-1; D not certain. Germline lookup yields CDR1 DFQATT and CDR2 SNEGSKA (reference sequence). V was cut by 4 bases and J by 9 bases, with 16 bases left in between. The length of the CDR3 is 13 residues. The CDR3 loop is CSAKGSGLGEQFF. For the CDR3, the DNA is TGCAGTGCTAAGGGCAGTGGCTTAGGTGAGCAGTTCTTC.

This clonotype came up many times. The chain combines TRBV5-1 with TRBJ2-7, with TRBD1 as a possible D gene (6 bases). Germline CDR1 SGHRS, CDR2 YFSETQ. This CDR3 has 16 residues. Trimming stripped 1 base from V and 5 bases from J, with 19 bases between. CDR3 residues: CASSLLQGTGFDEQYF. The CDR3 DNA is TGCGCCAGCAGCTTGCTACAGGGTACGGGGTTCGACGAGCAGTACTTC.

This clonotype was recorded many times. The rearrangement uses TRBV20-1 and TRBJ1-5, with TRBD1 identical over 7 bases. The trim removed 3 bases at V and 2 bases at J, leaving 4 bases unmatched. The CDR3 is 14 residues long. The germline CDR1 and CDR2 sequences are DFQATT and SNEGSKA (reference sequence). This CDR3 is CSASLGTGNQPQHF. The CDR3 nucleotides are TGCAGTGCTAGCTTGGGGACAGGCAATCAGCCCCAGCATTTT.

This clonotype was detected ten times or more. The chain joins TRBV12-3 or TRBV12-4 to TRBJ2-1, with a possible D match to TRBD2 (5 bases). V dropped 2 bases and J dropped 0 bases, with 8 bases sitting between them. The CDR3 runs to 15 residues. The DNA for the CDR3 is TGTGCCAGCAGTTTAACGGGGAGCTCCTACAATGAGCAGTTCTTC. This gives the protein CASSLTGSSYNEQFF.

This clonotype was seen more than once but under ten times. This rearrangement joins TRBV18 to TRBJ2-7; 9 bases match TRBD1. Germline-derived CDR1 and CDR2 are KGHSH and LQKENI. V lost 3 bases, J lost 3 bases, and 6 bases stayed unmatched. The CDR3 loop spans 15 amino acids. CDR3 sequence (DNA): TGTGCCAGCTCACCCCGGACAGGGGATTACTACGAGCAGTACTTC. The encoded protein is CASSPRTGDYYEQYF.

This clonotype was picked up many times. This chain uses TRBV20-1 with TRBJ2-7; D tentatively fits TRBD1 or TRBD2 (5 bases each). V lost 4 bases to trimming and J lost 3 bases, with 13 bases between them. The CDR3 totals 13 residues. CDR1 is DFQATT and CDR2 is SNEGSKA in the germline V gene (reference sequence). This chain's CDR3 is CSATWGSDYEQYF. The DNA of the CDR3 is TGCAGTGCTACATGGGGGTCGGACTACGAGCAGTACTTC.

The V call is TRBV6-5, the J call TRBJ1-4, with D possibly being TRBD1 (5 bases). Germline CDR1 MNHEY, CDR2 SVGAGI. The CDR3 is 13 amino acids. V dropped 5 bases and J dropped 4 bases, with 8 bases sitting between them. CDR3 loop: CASSRGFNEKLFF. The CDR3 nucleotides are TGTGCCAGCAGTCGGGGGTTTAATGAAAAACTGTTTTTT.

The sample holds many counts of this clonotype. The chain uses TRBV9 and TRBJ2-7; TRBD1 matches 8 bases. J was trimmed by 6 bases and V by 3 bases; bases with no gene match: 11. CDR3 length: 15 residues. Germline V gene lookup returns CDR1 SGDLS and CDR2 YYNGEE. CDR3 DNA: TGTGCCAGCAGCGGACGCTCGGACAGGGCCCCCGAGCAGTACTTC. Amino acid sequence: CASSGRSDRAPEQYF.

This clonotype has at least ten counts. The chain carries TRBV10-2 and TRBJ2-1, with 10 bases aligning to TRBD2. The CDR3 is 18 residues long. J was trimmed by 7 bases and V by 3 bases; bases with no gene match: 15. CDR1 is WSHSY and CDR2 is SAAADI in the germline V gene. The CDR3 loop is CASSDYRPPGLASNEQFF. The CDR3, as DNA: TGCGCCAGCAGTGACTATCGACCTCCGGGACTAGCGTCAAATGAGCAGTTCTTC.

In its sample, this clonotype was seen many times. The rearrangement links TRBV18 to TRBJ1-5; D remains unclear. CDR1 and CDR2 (germline): KGHSH, LQKENI. The CDR3 runs to 16 residues. V was pared by 0 bases and J by 5 bases, with 14 bases between. The chain's CDR3 is CASSPPGQDGDQPQHF. CDR3 sequence (DNA): TGTGCCAGCTCACCACCCGGGCAGGACGGGGATCAGCCCCAGCATTTT.

This clonotype was detected ten times or more. The chain has TRBV20-1 and TRBJ2-7, with 8 bases aligning to TRBD1. The length of the CDR3 is 13 residues. Germline CDR1 reads DFQATT; CDR2 reads SNEGSKA (reference sequence). V shed 4 bases, J shed 5 bases, and the junction held 7 bases outside the gene matches. Here the CDR3 DNA reads TGCAGTGCTAAGGACAGGGTAAACGACGAGCAGTACTTC. Amino acid sequence: CSAKDRVNDEQYF.

Worth noting for this clonotype: A read error is possible here, since a much larger clone lies one base away. The chain couples TRBV6-6 to TRBJ1-3; 7 bases are shared with TRBD1. The CDR3 consists of 14 residues. Per germline, CDR1 MNHNY and CDR2 SVGAGI (reference sequence). The CDR3 protein is CAGGQATSGITIYF. CDR3 coding DNA: TGTGCCGGAGGACAGGCGACCTCTGGAATCACCATATATTTT.

There are many counts of this clonotype. This sequence joins TRBV7-6 and TRBJ2-7; no firm D call. Germline V gives CDR1 SGHVS, CDR2 FNYEAQ. Trimming cost V 3 bases and J 5 bases, with 8 bases left between them. The CDR3 consists of 12 residues. The CDR3 sequence is CASSFDRHEQYF. CDR3 bases: TGTGCCAGCAGCTTCGACCGTCACGAGCAGTACTTC.

The V call is TRBV7-9, the J call TRBJ1-2; 7 bases match TRBD1. CDR1 is SEHNR, CDR2 FQNEAQ, per germline (reference sequence). The CDR3 has 16 residues. V shed 0 bases and J 4 bases; nucleotides not matched to a gene: 8. The CDR3 bases are TGTGCCAGCAGCTTAGCGTCGGGTACAGGGGCCTATGGCTACACCTTC. Residues: CASSLASGTGAYGYTF.

V gene TRBV18 combines with J gene TRBJ2-7; D is perhaps TRBD1 (6 bases). The V gene's germline CDR1 is KGHSH and CDR2 LQKENI. Trimming shortened V by 5 bases and J by 3 bases, and 20 bases separated the two germline ends. CDR3 size: 16 residues. CDR3 in amino acids: CASSTRTAPLHYEQYF. As DNA, the CDR3 is TGTGCCAGCTCAACGCGGACAGCTCCTCTACACTACGAGCAGTACTTC.

This chain connects TRBV29-1 to TRBJ2-2, with TRBD1 matching 9 bases. Germline assignment: CDR1 SQVTM and CDR2 ANQGSEA. Trimming removed 6 bases from V and 1 base from J; junction bases left unmatched: 3. The CDR3 has 14 amino acids. CDR3 coding DNA: TGCAGCGTGAACAGGGGGCGGAACACCGGGGAGCTGTTTTTT. Residues: CSVNRGRNTGELFF.

This sequence joins TRBV7-8 and TRBJ1-4; D is undetermined. The CDR3 consists of 13 residues. Germline V gene data show CDR1 as SGHVS and CDR2 as FQNEAQ. The V end was cut by 5 bases, the J end by 12 bases, with 16 bases between. CDR3 residues: CASSLKGPEELFF. DNA of the CDR3: TGTGCCAGCAGCCTGAAAGGGCCAGAGGAACTGTTTTTT.